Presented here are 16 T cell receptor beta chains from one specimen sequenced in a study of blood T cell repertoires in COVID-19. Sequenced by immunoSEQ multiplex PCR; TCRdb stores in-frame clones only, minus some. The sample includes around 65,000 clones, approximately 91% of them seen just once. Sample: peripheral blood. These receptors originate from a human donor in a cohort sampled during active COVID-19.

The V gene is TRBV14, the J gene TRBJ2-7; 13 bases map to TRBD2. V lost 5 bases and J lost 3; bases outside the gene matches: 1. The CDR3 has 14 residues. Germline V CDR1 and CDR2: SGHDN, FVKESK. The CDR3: CASSWTSGSYEQYF. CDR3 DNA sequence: TGTGCCAGCAGCTGGACTAGCGGGAGCTACGAGCAGTACTTC.

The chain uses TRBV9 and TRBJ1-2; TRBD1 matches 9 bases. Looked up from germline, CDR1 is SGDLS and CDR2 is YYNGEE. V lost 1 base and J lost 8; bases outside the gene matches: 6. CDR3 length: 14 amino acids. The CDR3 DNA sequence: TGTGCCAGCAGCGTATCGGACAGGGGAAGGGGCTACACCTTC. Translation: CASSVSDRGRGYTF.

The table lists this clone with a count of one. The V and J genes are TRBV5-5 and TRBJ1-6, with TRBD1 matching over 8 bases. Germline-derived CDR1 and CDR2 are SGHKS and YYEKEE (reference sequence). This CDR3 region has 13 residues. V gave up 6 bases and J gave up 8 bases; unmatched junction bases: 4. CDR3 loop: CASTQGGYSPLHF. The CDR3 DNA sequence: TGTGCCAGCACACAGGGGGGGTATTCACCCCTCCACTTT. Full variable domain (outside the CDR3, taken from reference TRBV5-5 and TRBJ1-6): DAGVTQSPTHLIKTRGQQVTLRCSPISGHKSVSWYQQVLGQGPQFIFQYYEKEERGRGNFPDRFSARQFPNYSSELNVNALLLGDSALYLCASTQGGYSPLHFGNGTRLTVT.

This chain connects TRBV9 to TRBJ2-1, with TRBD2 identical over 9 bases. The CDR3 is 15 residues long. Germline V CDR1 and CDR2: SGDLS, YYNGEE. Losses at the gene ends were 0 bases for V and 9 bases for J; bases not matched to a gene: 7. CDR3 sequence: CASSVALSGRGEQFF. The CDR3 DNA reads TGTGCCAGCAGCGTAGCTCTTAGCGGGAGAGGTGAGCAGTTCTTC.

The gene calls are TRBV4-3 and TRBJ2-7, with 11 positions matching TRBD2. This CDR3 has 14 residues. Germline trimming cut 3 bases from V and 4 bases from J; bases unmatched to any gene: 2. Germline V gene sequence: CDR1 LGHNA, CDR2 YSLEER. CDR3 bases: TGCGCCAGCAGCCAGTTAGCGGGAGGGTACGAGCAGTACTTC. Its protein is CASSQLAGGYEQYF.

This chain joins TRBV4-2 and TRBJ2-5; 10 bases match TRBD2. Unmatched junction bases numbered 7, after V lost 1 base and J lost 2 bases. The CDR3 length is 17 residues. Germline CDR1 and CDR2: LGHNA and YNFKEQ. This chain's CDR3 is CASSQVSTSGDQETQYF. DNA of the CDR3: TGTGCCAGCAGCCAAGTGTCCACTAGCGGGGATCAAGAGACCCAGTACTTC.

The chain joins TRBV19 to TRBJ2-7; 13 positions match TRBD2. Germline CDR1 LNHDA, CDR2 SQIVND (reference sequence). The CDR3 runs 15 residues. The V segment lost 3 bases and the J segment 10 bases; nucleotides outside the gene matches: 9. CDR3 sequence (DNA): TGTGCCAGTAGTATGGCCTCCACTAGCGGGAGGGCCCAGTACTTC. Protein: CASSMASTSGRAQYF.

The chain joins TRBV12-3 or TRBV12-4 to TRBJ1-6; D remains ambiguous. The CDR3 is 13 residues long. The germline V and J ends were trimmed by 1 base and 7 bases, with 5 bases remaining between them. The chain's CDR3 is CASSLVANSPLHF. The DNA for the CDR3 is TGTGCCAGCAGTTTAGTAGCGAATTCACCCCTCCACTTT.

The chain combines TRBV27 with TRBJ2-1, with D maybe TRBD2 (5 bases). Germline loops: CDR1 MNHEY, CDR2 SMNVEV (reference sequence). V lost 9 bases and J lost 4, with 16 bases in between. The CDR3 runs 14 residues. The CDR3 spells CASALASPYNEQFF. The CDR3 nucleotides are TGTGCCAGTGCTTTAGCGAGCCCATACAATGAGCAGTTCTTC.

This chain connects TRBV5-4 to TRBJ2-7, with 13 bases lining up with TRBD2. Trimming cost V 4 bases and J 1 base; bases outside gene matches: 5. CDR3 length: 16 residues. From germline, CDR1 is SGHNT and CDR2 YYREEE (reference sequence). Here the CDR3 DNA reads TGTGCCAGCAGCCCAAAGGGACTAGCGGGATCCTACGAGCAGTACTTC. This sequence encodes CASSPKGLAGSYEQYF.

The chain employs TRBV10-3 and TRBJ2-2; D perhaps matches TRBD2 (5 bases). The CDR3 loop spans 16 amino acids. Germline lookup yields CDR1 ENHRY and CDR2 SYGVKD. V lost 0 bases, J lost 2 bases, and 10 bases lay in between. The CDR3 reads CAISESGLRNTGELFF. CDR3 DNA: TGTGCCATCAGTGAGTCCGGACTCCGAAACACCGGGGAGCTGTTTTTT.

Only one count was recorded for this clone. CDR3 protein: CASSARGTGLSGELFF. CDR3 in DNA: TGTGCCAGCAGCGCCCGAGGGACAGGGCTCAGCGGGGAGCTGTTTTTT. The chain couples TRBV9 to TRBJ2-2; 9 nucleotides line up with TRBD1. CDR1 and CDR2 (germline): SGDLS, YYNGEE. V trimming: 3 bases; J trimming: 7 bases; junction bases outside the gene matches: 10. The CDR3 spans 16 residues.

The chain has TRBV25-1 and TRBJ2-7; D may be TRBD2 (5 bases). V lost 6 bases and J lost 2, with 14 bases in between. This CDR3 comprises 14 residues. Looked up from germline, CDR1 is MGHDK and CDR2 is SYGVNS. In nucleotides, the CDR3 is TGTGCCAGCAGCCCGGGGTCGGCCGCCTACGAGCAGTACTTC. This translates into CASSPGSAAYEQYF.

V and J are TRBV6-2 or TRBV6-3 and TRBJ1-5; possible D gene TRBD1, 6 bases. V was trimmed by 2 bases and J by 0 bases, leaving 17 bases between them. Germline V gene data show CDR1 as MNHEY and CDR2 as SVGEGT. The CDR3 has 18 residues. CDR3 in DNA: TGTGCCAGCAGTTACCCCCAGGGGTCGGGGAATAGCAATCAGCCCCAGCATTTT. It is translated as CASSYPQGSGNSNQPQHF.

CDR3 nucleotide sequence: TGTGCCAGCAGCACTAGCGGGACGACTTACGAGCAGTACTTC. Encoded protein: CASSTSGTTYEQYF. This chain connects TRBV9 to TRBJ2-7; the match to TRBD2 covers 10 bases. CDR1 and CDR2 from the germline V gene are SGDLS and YYNGEE. Germline trimming cut 4 bases from V and 4 bases from J; bases unmatched to any gene: 5. The CDR3 contains 14 residues.

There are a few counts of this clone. For the CDR3, the DNA is TGTGCCAGCAGCCCCACAGCGGGAGGATCGGGATACAATGAGCAGTTCTTC. As protein: CASSPTAGGSGYNEQFF. The chain recombines TRBV28 with TRBJ2-1; TRBD2 agrees at 9 bases. CDR1 MDHEN and CDR2 SYDVKM come from the germline V gene. V trimming: 6 bases; J trimming: 4 bases; junction bases outside the gene matches: 13. The CDR3 covers 17 residues.